This is a list of T cell receptor beta chains from one sample in a study of T cell clonotyping in hematopoietic cell transplantation. Sequenced by immunoSEQ multiplex PCR; TCRdb stores in-frame clones only, minus some. The repertoire holds approximately 41,000 clones, 85% seen once, with about 3% in the top ten. Sequences were derived from peripheral blood mononuclear cells, sampled before stem cell transplant. The receptors stem from a man in his fifties or sixties with acute myeloid leukemia. Some clones in this sample may be carry-over from other donors' samples. Each CDR3 is given with its conserved first and last residue. The D gene is left open where the match is weak. Clone size is not always given. Where it is, it says once, few, many or a class for expanded clones.

clone_size: .; d_call: .; v_call: TRBV18; cdr3_length: 14; j_call: TRBJ2-7; cdr3_aa: CASSPAGRDNEQYF; cdr3_nt: TGTGCCAGCTCCCCCGCGGGAAGGGATAACGAGCAGTACTTC
clone_size: .; d_call: TRBD2; v_call: TRBV9; cdr3_length: 15; j_call: TRBJ2-5; cdr3_aa: CASSVGSRGGGTQYF; cdr3_nt: TGTGCCAGCAGCGTAGGGTCGCGCGGGGGTGGGACCCAGTACTTC
clone_size: .; d_call: TRBD2; v_call: TRBV5-1; cdr3_length: 16; j_call: TRBJ2-2; cdr3_aa: CASSGTSGGATGELFF; cdr3_nt: TGCGCCAGCAGTGGGACTAGCGGGGGGGCCACCGGGGAGCTGTTTTTT
clone_size: .; d_call: .; v_call: TRBV5-1; cdr3_length: 14; j_call: TRBJ2-5; cdr3_aa: CASSLSRAQETQYF; cdr3_nt: TGCGCCAGCAGCTTGAGCCGGGCCCAAGAGACCCAGTACTTC
clone_size: .; d_call: .; v_call: TRBV28; cdr3_length: 13; j_call: TRBJ1-6; cdr3_aa: CASSLTPRSPLHF; cdr3_nt: TGTGCCAGCAGTCTCACCCCCAGATCACCCCTCCACTTT
clone_size: .; d_call: TRBD1; v_call: TRBV4-2; cdr3_length: 14; j_call: TRBJ2-7; cdr3_aa: CASSPRQGNGEQYF; cdr3_nt: TGTGCCAGCAGCCCCAGACAGGGGAACGGCGAGCAGTACTTC
clone_size: .; d_call: .; v_call: TRBV5-1; cdr3_length: 14; j_call: TRBJ1-3; cdr3_aa: CASSPGVAGNTIYF; cdr3_nt: TGCGCCAGCAGCCCGGGAGTCGCTGGAAACACCATATATTTT
clone_size: .; d_call: TRBD1; v_call: TRBV28; cdr3_length: 16; j_call: TRBJ1-2; cdr3_aa: CASSLPSLFTGGGYTF; cdr3_nt: TGTGCCAGCAGTTTACCCTCCTTATTCACAGGGGGTGGCTACACCTTC
clone_size: .; d_call: .; v_call: TRBV7-9; cdr3_length: 12; j_call: TRBJ1-6; cdr3_aa: CASSLSNSPLHF; cdr3_nt: TGTGCCAGCAGCTTATCCAATTCACCCCTCCACTTT
clone_size: few; d_call: .; v_call: TRBV7-6; cdr3_length: 14; j_call: TRBJ1-5; cdr3_aa: CASSFGPGGEPQHF; cdr3_nt: .
clone_size: .; d_call: TRBD1; v_call: TRBV6-6; cdr3_length: 15; j_call: TRBJ1-1; cdr3_aa: CASSLVTGGKTEAFF; cdr3_nt: TGTGCCAGCAGTTTAGTGACAGGGGGGAAAACTGAAGCTTTCTTT
clone_size: once; d_call: TRBD1; v_call: TRBV9; cdr3_length: 16; j_call: TRBJ1-4; cdr3_aa: CASSVDAGDRDEKLFF; cdr3_nt: TGTGCCAGCAGCGTAGACGCAGGGGACAGGGATGAAAAACTGTTTTTT
clone_size: .; d_call: .; v_call: TRBV6-1; cdr3_length: 15; j_call: TRBJ2-7; cdr3_aa: CASSEAPGSTYEQYF; cdr3_nt: TGTGCCAGCAGTGAAGCGCCGGGTAGTACCTACGAGCAGTACTTC
clone_size: .; d_call: .; v_call: TRBV4-3; cdr3_length: 14; j_call: TRBJ1-5; cdr3_aa: CASSQESVNQPQHF; cdr3_nt: TGCGCCAGCAGCCAAGAGTCCGTAAATCAGCCCCAGCATTTT
clone_size: .; d_call: TRBD1; v_call: TRBV18; cdr3_length: 17; j_call: TRBJ2-7; cdr3_aa: CASSPVSLGQNDYEQYF; cdr3_nt: TGTGCCAGCTCACCGGTCTCGTTGGGACAGAATGATTACGAGCAGTACTTC
clone_size: .; d_call: .; v_call: TRBV28; cdr3_length: 15; j_call: TRBJ2-7; cdr3_aa: CASSLSGASSYEQYF; cdr3_nt: TGTGCCAGCAGCCTATCCGGAGCCTCTTCCTACGAGCAGTACTTC
clone_size: .; d_call: .; v_call: TRBV13; cdr3_length: 14; j_call: TRBJ2-7; cdr3_aa: CASSSKLTLYEQYF; cdr3_nt: TGTGCCAGCAGCTCAAAGTTGACCCTCTACGAGCAGTACTTC
clone_size: .; d_call: .; v_call: TRBV5-1; cdr3_length: 14; j_call: TRBJ1-1; cdr3_aa: CASSSGGGVTEAFF; cdr3_nt: TGCGCCAGCAGCTCGGGGGGCGGTGTCACTGAAGCTTTCTTT
clone_size: .; d_call: TRBD1; v_call: TRBV4-2; cdr3_length: 15; j_call: TRBJ2-7; cdr3_aa: CASSRADGTGYEQYF; cdr3_nt: TGTGCCAGCAGCCGAGCTGACGGGACAGGCTACGAGCAGTACTTC
clone_size: .; d_call: TRBD2; v_call: TRBV4-3; cdr3_length: 16; j_call: TRBJ2-7; cdr3_aa: CASSQDLAGNSGGPYF; cdr3_nt: TGCGCCAGCAGCCAAGATCTAGCGGGGAATAGCGGGGGGCCGTACTTC
clone_size: .; d_call: TRBD1; v_call: TRBV28; cdr3_length: 13; j_call: TRBJ1-6; cdr3_aa: CASSRDRNSPLHF; cdr3_nt: TGTGCCAGCAGCCGGGACAGGAATTCACCCCTCCACTTT
clone_size: .; d_call: TRBD1; v_call: TRBV7-3; cdr3_length: 15; j_call: TRBJ2-3; cdr3_aa: CASSLTGQGGDTQYF; cdr3_nt: TGTGCCAGCAGCTTAACGGGACAGGGAGGCGATACGCAGTATTTT
clone_size: .; d_call: .; v_call: TRBV11-2; cdr3_length: 16; j_call: TRBJ1-3; cdr3_aa: CASSPRDGGSGNTIYF; cdr3_nt: TGTGCCAGCAGCCCCCGGGACGGAGGCTCTGGAAACACCATATATTTT
clone_size: .; d_call: TRBD1; v_call: TRBV7-3; cdr3_length: 14; j_call: TRBJ1-6; cdr3_aa: CASSRGQKGSPLHF; cdr3_nt: TGTGCCAGCAGCAGGGGACAGAAGGGTTCACCCCTCCACTTT
clone_size: .; d_call: .; v_call: TRBV9; cdr3_length: 14; j_call: TRBJ1-1; cdr3_aa: CASSSPPGDTEAFF; cdr3_nt: TGTGCCAGCAGCTCCCCCCCGGGTGACACTGAAGCTTTCTTT
clone_size: .; d_call: .; v_call: TRBV6-6; cdr3_length: 13; j_call: TRBJ2-7; cdr3_aa: CASTPGQLYEQYF; cdr3_nt: TGTGCCAGCACACCCGGACAGCTCTACGAGCAGTACTTC
clone_size: .; d_call: TRBD1; v_call: TRBV27; cdr3_length: 14; j_call: TRBJ1-1; cdr3_aa: CATSLAGGNTEAFF; cdr3_nt: TGTGCCACCTCTTTGGCAGGGGGTAACACTGAAGCTTTCTTT
clone_size: .; d_call: .; v_call: TRBV9; cdr3_length: 15; j_call: TRBJ2-7; cdr3_aa: CASSPREGASYEQYF; cdr3_nt: TGTGCCAGCAGCCCCCGCGAGGGCGCATCCTACGAGCAGTACTTC
clone_size: .; d_call: .; v_call: TRBV5-1; cdr3_length: 16; j_call: TRBJ1-6; cdr3_aa: CASSLFPFSYNSPLHF; cdr3_nt: TGCGCCAGCAGCTTATTCCCGTTCTCCTATAATTCACCCCTCCACTTT
clone_size: .; d_call: TRBD2; v_call: TRBV5-4; cdr3_length: 15; j_call: TRBJ2-7; cdr3_aa: CASSTLAGGPYEQYF; cdr3_nt: TGTGCCAGCAGCACCCTAGCGGGGGGGCCCTACGAGCAGTACTTC
clone_size: .; d_call: .; v_call: TRBV5-6; cdr3_length: 17; j_call: TRBJ1-3; cdr3_aa: CASSHGTKGFSGNTIYF; cdr3_nt: TGTGCCAGCAGCCACGGAACGAAAGGCTTCTCTGGAAACACCATATATTTT
clone_size: .; d_call: .; v_call: TRBV7-9; cdr3_length: 13; j_call: TRBJ1-2; cdr3_aa: CASSLARLYGYTF; cdr3_nt: TGTGCCAGCAGCTTAGCCAGACTCTATGGCTACACCTTC
clone_size: once; d_call: .; v_call: TRBV6-5; cdr3_length: 16; j_call: TRBJ2-1; cdr3_aa: CASSYSGGSSYNEQFF; cdr3_nt: TGTGCCAGCAGTTACTCGGGCGGAAGCTCCTACAATGAGCAGTTCTTC
clone_size: .; d_call: TRBD1; v_call: TRBV7-9; cdr3_length: 17; j_call: TRBJ2-6; cdr3_aa: CASSKGQGGAGANVLTF; cdr3_nt: TGTGCCAGCAGCAAAGGACAGGGAGGCGCTGGGGCCAACGTCCTGACTTTC
clone_size: .; d_call: TRBD2; v_call: TRBV7-3; cdr3_length: 17; j_call: TRBJ2-7; cdr3_aa: CASSLTGVAGANYEQYF; cdr3_nt: TGTGCCAGCAGCTTAACGGGTGTAGCGGGGGCAAACTACGAGCAGTACTTC
clone_size: .; d_call: TRBD1; v_call: TRBV4-1; cdr3_length: 15; j_call: TRBJ1-3; cdr3_aa: CASSQDTGVGNTIYF; cdr3_nt: TGCGCCAGCAGCCAAGATACAGGGGTTGGAAACACCATATATTTT
clone_size: .; d_call: TRBD1; v_call: TRBV25-1; cdr3_length: 14; j_call: TRBJ2-2; cdr3_aa: CASSRQGATGELFF; cdr3_nt: TGTGCCAGCAGCAGACAGGGGGCCACCGGGGAGCTGTTTTTT
clone_size: .; d_call: .; v_call: TRBV7-7; cdr3_length: 14; j_call: TRBJ2-2; cdr3_aa: CASSPGGDHGELFF; cdr3_nt: TGTGCCAGCAGCCCCGGCGGGGATCACGGGGAGCTGTTTTTT
clone_size: .; d_call: .; v_call: TRBV9; cdr3_length: 15; j_call: TRBJ2-2; cdr3_aa: CASSVRVGDTGELFF; cdr3_nt: TGTGCCAGCAGCGTACGGGTTGGAGACACCGGGGAGCTGTTTTTT
clone_size: .; d_call: .; v_call: TRBV28; cdr3_length: 14; j_call: TRBJ2-7; cdr3_aa: CATSGHSSLNEQYF; cdr3_nt: TGTGCCACATCCGGACATTCTTCTCTAAACGAGCAGTACTTC
clone_size: .; d_call: .; v_call: TRBV6-6; cdr3_length: 13; j_call: TRBJ2-1; cdr3_aa: CASSYSIYNEQFF; cdr3_nt: TGTGCCAGCAGTTACTCGATTTACAATGAGCAGTTCTTC
clone_size: .; d_call: .; v_call: TRBV7-3; cdr3_length: 13; j_call: TRBJ1-1; cdr3_aa: CASSQLGGTEAFF; cdr3_nt: TGTGCCAGCAGCCAGCTGGGTGGCACTGAAGCTTTCTTT
clone_size: .; d_call: .; v_call: TRBV5-4; cdr3_length: 14; j_call: TRBJ1-1; cdr3_aa: CASSLAGSKNEAFF; cdr3_nt: TGTGCCAGCAGCTTGGCCGGGTCTAAAAATGAAGCTTTCTTT
clone_size: once; d_call: .; v_call: TRBV14; cdr3_length: 15; j_call: TRBJ1-3; cdr3_aa: CASSQIWTPGNTIYF; cdr3_nt: TGTGCCAGCAGCCAAATTTGGACACCTGGAAACACCATATATTTT
clone_size: .; d_call: .; v_call: TRBV7-8; cdr3_length: 16; j_call: TRBJ2-2; cdr3_aa: CASSFSQGANTGELFF; cdr3_nt: TGTGCCAGCAGCTTTTCCCAGGGCGCGAACACCGGGGAGCTGTTTTTT